One and the same sample provided the 29 T cell receptor beta chains below, sequenced in a study of high-grade serous ovarian cancer treatment subgroups. Tumor samples were obtained before definitive surgery or chemotherapy. The repertoire was sequenced with immunoSEQ multiplex PCR; TCRdb's copy has only in-frame clones and lacks some. Of about 10,000 clones detected, roughly 87% appear once; the ten largest clones hold more than 6.5%. Sequenced: tumor tissue. Receptor source: a human donor with high-grade serous ovarian cancer.

This clone was observed once. The chain has TRBV6-5 and TRBJ1-1; D is undetermined. V lost 6 bases to trimming and J lost 1 base, with 9 bases between them. The germline gives CDR1 MNHEY, CDR2 SVGAGI. This CDR3 is built from 13 residues. The CDR3 DNA reads as TGTGCCAGCAGCCAGGCAGGGAACACTGAAGCTTTCTTT. Encoded protein: CASSQAGNTEAFF.

The V call is TRBV28, the J call TRBJ2-1; 7 bases line up with TRBD2. The V gene end was trimmed by 3 bases and the J gene end by 10 bases; junction bases not matched to a gene: 12. The length of the CDR3 is 15 residues. From germline, CDR1 is MDHEN and CDR2 SYDVKM. CDR3 nucleotides: TGTGCCAGCAGTTTGGGGGGAGGGTCTACCGGGGAGCAGTTCTTC. Its translation is CASSLGGGSTGEQFF.

The genes are TRBV13 and TRBJ2-3; tentatively, D is TRBD1 or TRBD2 (5 bases each). There are 12 residues in the CDR3. The germline CDR1 and CDR2 sequences are PRHDT and FYEKMQ (reference sequence). The V end lost 5 bases, the J end lost 6 bases, and 9 bases lay between the germline ends. This CDR3 is CASSQWGDTQYF. The CDR3 DNA reads as TGTGCCAGCAGCCAATGGGGGGATACGCAGTATTTT.

CDR3 nucleotides: TGCGCCAGCAGCCAGATGACAGGGGGGGATGAGCAGTTCTTC. This gives the protein CASSQMTGGDEQFF. The V gene is TRBV4-1, the J gene TRBJ2-1, with 9 bases lining up with TRBD1. The J segment lost 8 bases and the V segment lost 3 bases, leaving 5 bases of the junction unmatched. This CDR3 contains 14 residues. The germline V gene has CDR1 MGHRA and CDR2 YSYEKL.

V gene TRBV4-1 combines with J gene TRBJ1-1; D gene ambiguous. Per the germline V gene, CDR1 is MGHRA and CDR2 is YSYEKL. The CDR3 covers 14 residues. The V end was cut by 4 bases, the J end by 0 bases, with 9 bases between. Written as DNA, the CDR3 is TGCGCCAGCAGCCGAGCAGCCATGAACACTGAAGCTTTCTTT. It specifies CASSRAAMNTEAFF.

The chain uses TRBV5-4 and TRBJ2-3; D is unresolved. The V gene lost 2 bases and the J gene lost 0 bases, with 13 bases spanning the gap. The CDR3 loop spans 16 amino acids. Germline V CDR1 and CDR2: SGHNT, YYREEE (reference sequence). The CDR3 protein is CASSFAGKRSTDTQYF. The CDR3 DNA follows: TGTGCCAGCAGCTTTGCTGGGAAGAGGAGCACAGATACGCAGTATTTT.

The chain combines TRBV7-8 with TRBJ2-2; TRBD2 aligns across 13 bases. Germline trimming cut 10 bases from V and 7 bases from J; bases unmatched to any gene: 9. From germline, CDR1 is SGHVS and CDR2 FQNEAQ. CDR3 size: 15 residues. Here the CDR3 reads CATGLAGDWSGELFF. The CDR3 DNA reads as TGTGCCACAGGACTAGCGGGAGATTGGAGCGGGGAGCTGTTTTTT.

The chain couples TRBV9 to TRBJ1-4; TRBD1 aligns across 7 bases. Germline values: CDR1 SGDLS, CDR2 YYNGEE. The ends lost 4 bases at V and 8 bases at J; junction bases unmatched: 11. The length of the CDR3 is 15 residues. This CDR3 is CASSPGGGFGEKLFF. For the CDR3, the DNA is TGTGCCAGCAGCCCAGGGGGTGGGTTCGGGGAAAAACTGTTTTTT.

This chain connects TRBV14 to TRBJ2-1; D is possibly TRBD2 (6 bases). Germline V CDR1 and CDR2: SGHDN, FVKESK. The CDR3 totals 14 residues. V lost 4 bases and J lost 7, with 14 bases in between. CDR3 nucleotides: TGTGCCAGCAGCCTAAGGCTAGCGTGGAATGAGCAGTTCTTC. Its translation is CASSLRLAWNEQFF.

This clone was counted between two and nine times. The rearrangement links TRBV2 to TRBJ1-1; D remains unclear. The ends were cut back, 2 bases at V and 3 bases at J, with 10 bases in the middle. The CDR3 runs to 14 residues. CDR1 and CDR2 (germline): SNHLY, FYNNEI. The CDR3 DNA reads as TGTGCCAGCAGTGAAAATAACTGGGACACTGAAGCTTTCTTT. Its protein is CASSENNWDTEAFF.

V and J are TRBV28 and TRBJ1-2, with 10 bases fitting TRBD1. The germline V gene encodes CDR1 MDHEN and CDR2 SYDVKM. The CDR3 is 14 residues long. Unmatched junction bases numbered 7, after V lost 7 bases and J lost 5 bases. CDR3 loop: CASTTGDRGYGYTF. DNA for the CDR3: TGTGCCAGCACTACGGGGGACAGGGGATATGGCTACACCTTC.

The chain joins TRBV9 to TRBJ2-7; TRBD2 matches 9 bases. Unmatched junction bases numbered 4, after V lost 4 bases and J lost 2 bases. CDR1 and CDR2 (germline): SGDLS, YYNGEE. This CDR3 is built from 14 residues. This CDR3 is CASSPSGNPYEQYF. DNA for the CDR3: TGTGCCAGCAGCCCTAGCGGGAACCCCTACGAGCAGTACTTC.

The chain joins TRBV5-1 to TRBJ2-4; perhaps TRBD1 as D (5 bases). V lost 4 bases and J 1 base, leaving 15 bases between the germline ends. CDR1 and CDR2 (germline): SGHRS, YFSETQ. This CDR3 is built from 16 residues. CDR3 sequence reads: CASSEETDIAKNIQYF. CDR3 bases: TGCGCCAGCAGCGAGGAGACAGATATCGCCAAAAACATTCAGTACTTC.

V and J are TRBV5-1 and TRBJ1-1; 7 positions match TRBD1. V shed 5 bases and J 7 bases; nucleotides not matched to a gene: 2. The length of the CDR3 is 11 residues. Germline V gives CDR1 SGHRS, CDR2 YFSETQ. In DNA, the CDR3 is TGCGCCAGCAGGGGGGACAGTGAAGCTTTCTTT. Its translation is CASRGDSEAFF. The complete variable domain, with remaining parts taken from reference TRBV5-1 and TRBJ1-1, reads KAGVTQTPRYLIKTRGQQVTLSCSPISGHRSVSWYQQTPGQGLQFLFEYFSETQRNKGNFPGRFSGRQFSNSRSEMNVSTLELGDSALYLCASRGDSEAFFGQGTRLTVV.

V gene TRBV19 combines with J gene TRBJ1-4, with no clear D. V lost 3 bases to trimming and J lost 13 bases, with 12 bases between them. Germline-derived CDR1 and CDR2 are LNHDA and SQIVND (reference sequence). The CDR3 contains 12 residues. CDR3 protein: CASSISVSGLFF. The CDR3 nucleotides are TGTGCCAGTAGTATTTCGGTCTCCGGACTGTTTTTT.

The chain joins TRBV2 to TRBJ2-5; D is perhaps TRBD2 (6 bases). The germline CDR1 and CDR2 sequences are SNHLY and FYNNEI. V lost 7 bases and J 2 bases, leaving 14 bases between the germline ends. The CDR3 loop spans 14 amino acids. The CDR3 spells CASMDYPRQETQYF. The CDR3, as DNA: TGTGCCAGCATGGACTATCCGCGGCAAGAGACCCAGTACTTC.

The V and J genes are TRBV30 and TRBJ1-4; D may be TRBD1 (6 bases). CDR3 length: 14 amino acids. Germline CDR1 and CDR2: GTSNPN and SVGIG (reference sequence). V was cut by 0 bases and J by 5 bases, with 10 bases left in between. For the CDR3, the DNA is TGTGCCTGGAGTGTTGGGCAGGGGAATGAAAAACTGTTTTTT. Protein sequence: CAWSVGQGNEKLFF.

The chain links TRBV29-1 to TRBJ1-1; 10 bases line up with TRBD1. This CDR3 is 16 amino acids long. V dropped 6 bases and J dropped 4; count of bases not matched to a gene: 14. Germline values: CDR1 SQVTM, CDR2 ANQGSEA. The DNA of the CDR3 is TGCAGCGTGAGGGGGGGGACAGGGGCCGTTGGCACTGAAGCTTTCTTT. Its translation is CSVRGGTGAVGTEAFF.

The V gene is TRBV29-1, the J gene TRBJ2-3, with 7 bases fitting TRBD1. The CDR3 consists of 14 residues. Trimming removed 2 bases from V and 6 bases from J; junction bases left unmatched: 8. Germline values: CDR1 SQVTM, CDR2 ANQGSEA. DNA of the CDR3: TGCAGCGTTGAAAACCCCAGGGGGACGGATACGCAGTATTTT. Translating it yields CSVENPRGTDTQYF.

This clone appeared once. The rearrangement links TRBV6-5 to TRBJ2-3; D remains ambiguous. The CDR3 sequence is 16 residues long. Germline CDR1 and CDR2: MNHEY and SVGAGI. Trimming took off 0 bases at V and 4 bases at J, with 14 bases between the two ends. CDR3 sequence reads: CASSYSSRVAADTQYF. As DNA, the CDR3 is TGTGCCAGCAGTTACTCGTCTCGAGTAGCTGCAGATACGCAGTATTTT.

The chain has TRBV7-9 and TRBJ2-1; 12 positions agree with TRBD2. Germline V gene sequence: CDR1 SEHNR, CDR2 FQNEAQ (reference sequence). CDR3 length: 15 residues. After removal of 5 bases from V and 7 bases from J, the junction contained 6 bases not matched to a gene. CDR3 region: CASSDTSGRRNEQFF. In DNA, the CDR3 is TGTGCCAGCAGCGACACTAGCGGGAGGAGGAATGAGCAGTTCTTC.

This clone has only a few counts. The V and J genes are TRBV19 and TRBJ2-1, with TRBD2 identical over 10 bases. With 7 bases clipped from V and 8 bases from J, the junction kept 11 bases outside the gene matches. The CDR3 loop spans 15 amino acids. The germline gives CDR1 LNHDA, CDR2 SQIVND (reference sequence). The CDR3 DNA is TGTGCCAGTAATAAGAGGCTAGCGGGGGTCCATGAGCAGTTCTTC. Its translation: CASNKRLAGVHEQFF.

The gene calls are TRBV2 and TRBJ2-7; D uncertain. This CDR3 has 15 amino acids. Germline CDR1 reads SNHLY; CDR2 reads FYNNEI. The V and J ends lost 6 bases and 1 base respectively, with 16 bases between them. The CDR3 loop is CASSLQIGLSYEQYF. The CDR3, as DNA: TGTGCCAGCAGCCTCCAAATAGGGTTATCCTACGAGCAGTACTTC.

The chain couples TRBV19 to TRBJ2-4; D is undetermined. The CDR3 runs 13 residues. Germline CDR1 and CDR2: LNHDA and SQIVND (reference sequence). Between the trimmed V and J ends, which lost 2 bases and 7 bases, there was a span of 9 bases. The CDR3 spells CASSIIGRNIQYF. CDR3 DNA: TGTGCCAGTAGTATAATAGGTAGGAACATTCAGTACTTC.

The chain joins TRBV14 to TRBJ2-7; TRBD1 matches at 10 bases. The J call may be in error: the DNA end matches TRBJ2-5 better. The CDR3 spans 15 residues. Germline CDR1 and CDR2: SGHDN and FVKESK. The CDR3 sequence is CASSQFRDRGETQYF. CDR3 sequence (DNA): TGTGCCAGCAGCCAATTCCGGGACAGGGGAGAGACCCAGTACTTC.

V is TRBV6-5 and J is TRBJ1-2; no firm D call. Trimming stripped 5 bases from V and 3 bases from J, with 10 bases between. The CDR3 has 13 amino acids. Germline V gene lookup returns CDR1 MNHEY and CDR2 SVGAGI. CDR3 sequence (DNA): TGTGCCAGCAGTAACCCCCCCGACTATGGCTACACCTTC. Protein product: CASSNPPDYGYTF.

The rearrangement links TRBV9 to TRBJ2-7; 10 bases are shared with TRBD1. Per the germline V gene, CDR1 is SGDLS and CDR2 is YYNGEE. The J segment lost 6 bases and the V segment lost 4 bases, leaving 7 bases of the junction unmatched. The CDR3 consists of 14 residues. CDR3 DNA: TGTGCCAGCAGCCCCCGGGACAGGGGATCCGAGCAGTACTTC. Translated: CASSPRDRGSEQYF.

The chain recombines TRBV7-9 with TRBJ2-5, with D tentatively TRBD1 (5 bases). Gene TRBJ2-7 matches the end of the DNA better, so the J call may be wrong. Germline lookup yields CDR1 SEHNR and CDR2 FQNEAQ (reference sequence). The CDR3 has 12 residues. DNA of the CDR3: TGTGCCAGGACAGCCCTCAGTGGCGAGCAGTACTTC. Amino acid sequence: CARTALSGEQYF.

The genes are TRBV21-1 and TRBJ1-2; the D call in the table, TRBD1, was not verified against the DNA. TRBV21-1 has pseudogene status. The CDR3 extends over 15 amino acids. The CDR3, as DNA: TGTGCCAGCAGCACACCGGGACAGGGTCTCTATGGCTACACCTTC. Translation: CASSTPGQGLYGYTF.